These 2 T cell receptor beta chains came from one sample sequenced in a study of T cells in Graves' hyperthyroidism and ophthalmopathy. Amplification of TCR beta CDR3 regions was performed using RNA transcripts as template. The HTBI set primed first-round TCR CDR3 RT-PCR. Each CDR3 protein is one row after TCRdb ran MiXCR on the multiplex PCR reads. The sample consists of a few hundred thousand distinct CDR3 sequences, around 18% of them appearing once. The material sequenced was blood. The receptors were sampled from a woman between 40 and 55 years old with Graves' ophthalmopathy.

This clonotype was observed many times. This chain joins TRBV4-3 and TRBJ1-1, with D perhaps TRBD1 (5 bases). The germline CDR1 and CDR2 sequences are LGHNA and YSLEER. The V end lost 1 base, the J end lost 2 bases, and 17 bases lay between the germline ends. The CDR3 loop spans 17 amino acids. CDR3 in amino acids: CASSQGTYWGLNTEAFF. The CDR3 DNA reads TGCGCCAGCAGCCAAGGAACCTATTGGGGACTAAACACTGAAGCTTTCTTT.

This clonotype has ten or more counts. CDR3 sequence: CASSDAQGAVYGYTF. The CDR3 DNA follows: TGTGCCAGCAGTGATGCCCAGGGGGCTGTCTATGGCTACACCTTC. This chain uses TRBV25-1 with TRBJ1-2, with TRBD1 identical over 8 bases. The CDR3 spans 15 residues. The germline V gene has CDR1 MGHDK and CDR2 SYGVNS. V lost 3 bases and J lost 4; bases outside the gene matches: 7.